Ten or more counts support the clone carrying this TCR beta chain. This specimen belongs to a study of Graves' ophthalmopathy and Graves' hyperthyroidism. Germline values: CDR1 SGDLS, CDR2 YYNGEE. Trimming pared 4 bases from V and 5 bases from J, leaving 16 bases between. This CDR3 comprises 15 residues. Amplification targeted the TCR beta CDR3 regions, with RNA transcripts as the source material. Amplification began with first-round RT-PCR using HTBI primers, then second-round multiplex PCR was performed. Each CDR3 protein gets one entry after TCRdb re-called the multiplex PCR reads with MiXCR. Found here are roughly 50,000 distinct CDR3 sequences, roughly 47% of them singletons; the top ten hold over 3.5%. Pregnant or lactating patients and those with other autoimmune diseases or uncontrolled infections were excluded.

The V gene is TRBV9, the J gene TRBJ2-1; D perhaps matches TRBD2 (5 bases). The sample consisted of peripheral blood. The source of this sequence is an adult woman with Graves' ophthalmopathy. CDR3 nucleotide sequence: TGTGCCAGCAGCTCAGATTTCCTAGCAGACAATGAGCAGTTCTTC. Its translation: CASSSDFLADNEQFF. The whole variable domain, filled in from reference TRBV9 and TRBJ2-1, reads DSGVTQTPKHLITATGQRVTLRCSPRSGDLSVYWYQQSLDQGLQFLIQYYNGEERAKGNILERFSAQQFPDLHSELNLSSLELGDSALYFCASSSDFLADNEQFFGPGTRLTVL.